Each of the 9 T cell receptor beta chains below was sequenced from the same sample in a study of regulatory T cells in long-lasting Graves disease (dated by TCRdb to the early 2020s). Library prep was done by multiplex PCR. These reads were obtained on an Illumina HiSeq 4000. iRepertoire HTBI primers and Arm-PCR amplification of CDR3 regions were used to construct TCR beta libraries. The public reads were reanalyzed by TCRdb: fastp trimming at Q25, MiXCR alignment, in-frame beta chains only. When rows share a CDR3 protein, they turn into one entry using the most common DNA and genes. The sample data list roughly 320,000 distinct CDR3 sequences, and 16% of these were observed just once. The ten largest clonotypes hold about 32% of the sample. The time point tag for this specimen amounts to: newly diagnosed GD, antithyroid drugs for less than 3 months. For both TCR sequencing and RNA sequencing, RNA was extracted from PBMCs using TRIzol.

These data also featured in a second study, about T cells in Graves' hyperthyroidism and ophthalmopathy.

Here the sequenced sample was peripheral blood mononuclear cells (PBMCs), taken at new diagnosis, from a patient treated with antithyroid drugs. The receptors come from a man aged 35 to 55 with Graves disease. Donor details come from another sample of the same person, matched by shared clones.

This clonotype was detected a few times. The genes are TRBV29-1 and TRBJ2-1, with 8 positions matching TRBD2. This CDR3 is 14 amino acids long. The trim removed 6 bases at V and 3 bases at J, leaving 7 bases unmatched. Germline CDR1 is SQVTM and CDR2 is ANQGSEA. The CDR3 region is CSVSRTSRYNEQFF. CDR3 DNA: TGCAGCGTCTCCAGGACTAGCCGCTACAATGAGCAGTTCTTC.

The chain employs TRBV18 and TRBJ1-2; 8 nucleotides agree with TRBD1. Germline CDR1 is KGHSH and CDR2 is LQKENI. Unmatched junction bases numbered 7, after V lost 3 bases and J lost 4 bases. The CDR3 consists of 15 residues. The DNA of the CDR3 is TGTGCCAGCTCACCTGGACAGGGTGGTTCCTATGGCTACACCTTC. Translation gives CASSPGQGGSYGYTF.

A word on this clonotype: This could be a read error, since a much larger clone is one nucleotide away. This chain connects TRBV12-3 or TRBV12-4 to TRBJ2-3; 7 bases agree with TRBD2. The CDR3 consists of 16 residues. V shed 8 bases, J shed 1 base, and the junction held 12 bases outside the gene matches. The CDR3 loop reads CASGRIAGPGTDTQYF. The CDR3 DNA sequence: TGTGCCAGCGGCCGTATAGCGGGTCCGGGCACAGATACGCAGTATTTT.

This clonotype has at least ten counts. The V and J genes are TRBV7-6 and TRBJ2-5; D is ambiguous. The germline V gene has CDR1 SGHVS and CDR2 FNYEAQ. Trimming stripped 5 bases from V and 4 bases from J, with 11 bases between. This CDR3 is 13 amino acids long. Written as DNA, the CDR3 is TGTGCCAGCAGCGAAAGGCTTCGAGAGACCCAGTACTTC. It specifies CASSERLRETQYF.

Only a few counts were recorded for this clonotype. V and J are TRBV14 and TRBJ2-1; 13 positions agree with TRBD2. CDR3 length: 19 amino acids. From germline, CDR1 is SGHDN and CDR2 FVKESK. Trimming removed 3 bases from V and 2 bases from J; junction bases left unmatched: 10. The CDR3 loop reads CASSHRRGTSGATYNEQFF. The DNA of the CDR3 is TGTGCCAGCAGCCACCGCAGGGGGACTAGCGGGGCGACCTACAATGAGCAGTTCTTC.

The chain links TRBV2 to TRBJ2-2; D gene ambiguous. The CDR3 has 15 residues. V lost 4 bases and J lost 4, with 13 bases in between. Germline CDR1 SNHLY, CDR2 FYNNEI. CDR3 residues: CASSVLGPSTGELFF. In DNA form, the CDR3 reads TGTGCCAGCAGTGTCTTAGGTCCGTCCACCGGGGAGCTGTTTTTT.

The chain combines TRBV19 with TRBJ1-4; TRBD1 is a possible D gene (6 bases). The CDR3 has 12 amino acids. Trimming stripped 4 bases from V and 8 bases from J, with 8 bases between. Germline CDR1 is LNHDA and CDR2 is SQIVND (reference sequence). CDR3 residues: CASSTGVEKLFF. As DNA, the CDR3 is TGTGCCAGTAGTACAGGGGTCGAAAAACTGTTTTTT.

This clonotype was recorded many times. The chain uses TRBV5-1 and TRBJ2-3, with a possible D match to TRBD1 (6 bases). Germline-derived CDR1 and CDR2 are SGHRS and YFSETQ. The CDR3 sequence is 14 residues long. V lost 4 bases and J lost 2, with 11 bases in between. The CDR3, as DNA: TGCGCCAGCAGCGAGGGACACGCCACAGATACGCAGTATTTT. The encoded protein is CASSEGHATDTQYF.

This clonotype appeared a few times. The chain has TRBV5-1 and TRBJ1-4, with D perhaps TRBD1 (6 bases). The V end was cut by 0 bases, the J end by 6 bases, with 15 bases between. CDR1 and CDR2 (germline): SGHRS, YFSETQ. This CDR3 has 16 amino acids. In nucleotides, the CDR3 is TGCGCCAGCAGCTTGGGGACAGTTCTTCCTTATGAAAAACTGTTTTTT. Protein: CASSLGTVLPYEKLFF.